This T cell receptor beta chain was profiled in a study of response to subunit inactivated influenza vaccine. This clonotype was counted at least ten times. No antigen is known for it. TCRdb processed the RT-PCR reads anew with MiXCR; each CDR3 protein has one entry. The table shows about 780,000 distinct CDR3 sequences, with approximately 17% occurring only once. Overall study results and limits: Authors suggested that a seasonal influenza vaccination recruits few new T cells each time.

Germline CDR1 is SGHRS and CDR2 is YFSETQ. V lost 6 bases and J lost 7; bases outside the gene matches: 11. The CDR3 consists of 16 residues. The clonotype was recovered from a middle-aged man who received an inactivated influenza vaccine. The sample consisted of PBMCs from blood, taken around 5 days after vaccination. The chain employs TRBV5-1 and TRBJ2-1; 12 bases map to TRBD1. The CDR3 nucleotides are TGCGCCAGCAACAACTTCCGGGACAGGGGGCCGAATGAGCAGTTCTTC. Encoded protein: CASNNFRDRGPNEQFF.